This passage covers 10 T cell receptor beta chains from one sample sequenced in a study of blood T cell repertoires in COVID-19. Repertoires were generated with immunoSEQ multiplex PCR, while TCRdb's copy carries only in-frame clones and drops some. Of approximately 340,000 clones listed, around 83% are singletons. The sequencing sample was made of peripheral blood. The receptors come from a man under 40 with active or convalescent COVID-19.

The CDR3 nucleotides read TGTGCCAGCAGTGACGGGACAGGTGTTTCACCCCTCCACTTT. It codes for CASSDGTGVSPLHF. The chain employs TRBV2 and TRBJ1-6; 8 positions agree with TRBD1. Germline trimming cut 3 bases from V and 9 bases from J; bases unmatched to any gene: 4. The CDR3 loop spans 14 amino acids. Germline V gene lookup returns CDR1 SNHLY and CDR2 FYNNEI.

The V and J genes are TRBV27 and TRBJ2-7; TRBD1 agrees at 7 bases. Germline V CDR1 and CDR2: MNHEY, SMNVEV (reference sequence). This CDR3 spans 15 amino acids. V was pared by 6 bases and J by 6 bases, with 14 bases of the junction left unmatched. The CDR3 sequence: CASSLGWTGSTEQYF. CDR3 bases: TGTGCCAGCAGCTTAGGATGGACAGGTTCTACCGAGCAGTACTTC.

The gene calls are TRBV6-2 or TRBV6-3 and TRBJ2-2, with a possible D match to TRBD2 (6 bases). Germline V gene data show CDR1 as MNHEY and CDR2 as SVGEGT. CDR3 length equals 14 residues. The V gene lost 2 bases and the J gene lost 4 bases, with 8 bases spanning the gap. The CDR3 sequence: CASSYMRGTGELFF. Written as DNA, the CDR3 is TGTGCCAGCAGTTACATGCGGGGCACCGGGGAGCTGTTTTTT.

This chain links TRBV24-1 with TRBJ2-1, with TRBD2 as a possible D gene (5 bases). Germline CDR1 KGHDR, CDR2 SFDVKD. V lost 7 bases and J lost 8, with 17 bases in between. The CDR3 extends over 14 amino acids. The CDR3, as DNA: TGTGCCACCAGCCCCAGCGGCGGATGGGATGAGCAGTTCTTC. It yields the protein CATSPSGGWDEQFF.

V and J are TRBV6-6 and TRBJ2-1, with 10 bases identical to TRBD2. There are 15 residues in the CDR3. V gave up 0 bases and J gave up 9 bases; unmatched junction bases: 5. CDR1 and CDR2 from the germline V gene are MNHNY and SVGAGI (reference sequence). The CDR3 sequence is CASSYSTSGVIEQFF. CDR3 nucleotides: TGTGCCAGCAGTTACTCTACTAGCGGGGTAATTGAGCAGTTCTTC.

A single count supports this clone. The chain uses TRBV12-3 or TRBV12-4 and TRBJ1-2; the D is unclear. Trimming left V 1 base short and J 1 base short, with 4 bases between. The CDR3 totals 13 residues. Here the CDR3 reads CASSLDSNYGYTF. Written as DNA, the CDR3 is TGTGCCAGCAGTTTAGACAGTAACTATGGCTACACCTTC.

This clone was detected only a few times. The chain joins TRBV5-1 to TRBJ1-1, with D maybe TRBD1 (5 bases). The germline V gene encodes CDR1 SGHRS and CDR2 YFSETQ. The V end lost 4 bases, the J end lost 1 base, and 14 bases lay between the germline ends. The CDR3 consists of 15 residues. The CDR3 DNA is TGCGCCAGCAGCGTGCACGGGACTGCGAACACTGAAGCTTTCTTT. Amino acids: CASSVHGTANTEAFF.

The chain uses TRBV9 and TRBJ1-5; TRBD1 might be the D (5 bases). The length of the CDR3 is 13 residues. The germline gives CDR1 SGDLS, CDR2 YYNGEE. V lost 3 bases and J 6 bases, leaving 10 bases between the germline ends. The CDR3: CASSGSQGQPQHF. In DNA form, the CDR3 reads TGTGCCAGCAGCGGCAGTCAGGGTCAGCCCCAGCATTTT.

This clone is a singleton in its sample. This chain uses TRBV2 with TRBJ1-2; 9 bases are a match to TRBD1. This CDR3 comprises 14 residues. The V gene's germline CDR1 is SNHLY and CDR2 FYNNEI. J was trimmed by 10 bases and V by 7 bases; bases with no gene match: 13. CDR3 nucleotide sequence: TGTGCCAGCACCTCAAACCCGGGACAGGGTATCTACACCTTC. It translates to CASTSNPGQGIYTF.

In DNA form, the CDR3 reads TGTGCCAGCAGCCCCCAGACAGGGTTACTAAATCAGCCCCAGCATTTT. The encoded protein is CASSPQTGLLNQPQHF. This sequence joins TRBV6-2 or TRBV6-3 and TRBJ1-5, with TRBD1 identical over 7 bases. Germline values: CDR1 MNHEY, CDR2 SVGEGT. J gave up 4 bases and V 6 bases, and 12 bases lay outside the gene matches. CDR3 length equals 16 residues.